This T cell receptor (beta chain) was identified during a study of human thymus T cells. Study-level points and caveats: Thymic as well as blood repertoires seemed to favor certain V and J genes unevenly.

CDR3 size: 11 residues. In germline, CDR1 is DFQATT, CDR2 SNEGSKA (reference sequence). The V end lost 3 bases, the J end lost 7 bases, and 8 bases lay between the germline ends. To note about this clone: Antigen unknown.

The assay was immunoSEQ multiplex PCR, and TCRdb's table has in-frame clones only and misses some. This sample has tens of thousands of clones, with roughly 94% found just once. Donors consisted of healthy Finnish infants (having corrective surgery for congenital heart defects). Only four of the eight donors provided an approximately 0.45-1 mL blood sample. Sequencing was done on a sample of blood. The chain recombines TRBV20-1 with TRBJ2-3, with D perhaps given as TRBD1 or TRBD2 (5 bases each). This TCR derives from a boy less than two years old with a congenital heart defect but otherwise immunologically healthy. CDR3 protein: CSASGAYTQYF. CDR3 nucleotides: TGCAGTGCTAGCGGGGCCTATACGCAGTATTTT.